This T cell receptor beta chain was sequenced during a study of blood T cell repertoires in COVID-19. Overall study: Both acute and convalescent COVID-19 samples were obtained from the United States, Italy and Spain.

Germline CDR1 reads MDHEN; CDR2 reads SYDVKM. J gave up 4 bases and V 6 bases, and 9 bases lay outside the gene matches. This CDR3 is 15 amino acids long. The method was immunoSEQ multiplex PCR; TCRdb's version includes in-frame clones alone and lacks a portion of them. The table includes around 300,000 clones, 88% detected once. The sequenced material came from PBMCs or T cells enriched from blood (not recorded which). This sequence was found in a woman in her forties or fifties who had recovered from COVID-19. The chain links TRBV28 to TRBJ1-3, with 7 bases fitting TRBD1. In nucleotides, the CDR3 is TGTGCCAGCAGCCCGGGACAGTTTGTCGGAAACACCATATATTTT. Translating gives CASSPGQFVGNTIYF.